This T cell receptor (beta chain) was retrieved from a study of T cell responses to AZD1222 COVID-19 vaccine. Findings and caveats of the study: Only 5 or 6 AZD1222 recipients were seropositive at baseline. Repertoire sampling happened only post peak T cell response. The study found Spike-specific TCR breadth and depth rose after two AZD1222 doses.

TCRdb's copy holds only in-frame clones and misses some; the assay was immunoSEQ multiplex PCR. The sample has roughly 70,000 clones, approximately 83% seen once. The V gene's germline CDR1 is MNHEY and CDR2 SVGAGI. This CDR3 spans 14 amino acids. V dropped 4 bases and J dropped 4 bases, with 11 bases sitting between them. On this clone: Its antigen is unidentified.

The sample consisted of peripheral blood, taken 28 days after the second AZD1222 dose. The chain has TRBV6-5 and TRBJ1-5; possible D gene TRBD1, 5 bases. The sequence was collected from an adult who received the AZD1222 COVID-19 vaccine. CDR3 protein: CASSFGTENQPQHF. The CDR3 nucleotides read TGTGCCAGCAGTTTTGGGACCGAGAATCAGCCCCAGCATTTT.